This T cell receptor (beta chain) stems from a study of cytomegalovirus exposure and HLA in healthy donors. V gave up 3 bases and J gave up 3 bases, with 11 bases separating them. CDR1 and CDR2 from the germline V gene are MDHEN and SYDVKM. CDR3 size: 14 residues. TCRdb keeps only in-frame clones here, not all; method: immunoSEQ multiplex PCR. The sample has 150,000 to 200,000 clones; about 90% are singletons. From the approximately 120-subject validation cohort, which was separate from the roughly 620-subject first cohort, the donors were drawn. The chain joins TRBV28 to TRBJ1-2; no firm D call. The sample taken for sequencing was PBMCs. The TCR sequence derives from a woman between 18 and 29 years old in good health and CMV-seropositive. The CDR3 spells CASSFNSFDYGYTF. CDR3 coding DNA: TGTGCCAGCAGTTTTAACTCCTTCGACTATGGCTACACCTTC.